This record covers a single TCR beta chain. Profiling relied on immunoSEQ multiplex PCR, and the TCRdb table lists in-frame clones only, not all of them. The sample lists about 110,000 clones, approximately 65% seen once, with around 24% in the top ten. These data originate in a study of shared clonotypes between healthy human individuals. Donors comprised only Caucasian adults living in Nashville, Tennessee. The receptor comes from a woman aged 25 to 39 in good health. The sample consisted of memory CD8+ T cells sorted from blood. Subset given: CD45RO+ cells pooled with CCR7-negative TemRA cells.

CDR3 region: CSVSEGRSYEQYF. DNA of the CDR3: TGCAGCGTGTCAGAGGGCCGGTCCTACGAGCAGTACTTC. The chain joins TRBV29-1 to TRBJ2-5; D perhaps matches TRBD2 (5 bases). Judging by the DNA end, TRBJ2-7 fits better; the J call may be wrong. CDR1 is SQVTM and CDR2 is ANQGSEA in the germline V gene. CDR3 length: 13 amino acids.